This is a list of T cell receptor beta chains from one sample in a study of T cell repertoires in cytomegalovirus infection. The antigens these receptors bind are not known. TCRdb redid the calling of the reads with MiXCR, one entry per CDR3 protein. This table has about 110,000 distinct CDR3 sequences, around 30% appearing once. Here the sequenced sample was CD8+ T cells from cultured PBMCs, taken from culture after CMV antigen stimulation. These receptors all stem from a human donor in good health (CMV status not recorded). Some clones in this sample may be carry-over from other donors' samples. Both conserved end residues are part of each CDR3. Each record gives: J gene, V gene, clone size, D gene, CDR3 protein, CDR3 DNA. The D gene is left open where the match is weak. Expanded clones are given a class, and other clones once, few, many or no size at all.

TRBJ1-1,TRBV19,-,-,CASSTANTEAFF,TGTGCCAGTAGTACAGCGAACACTGAAGCTTTCTTT
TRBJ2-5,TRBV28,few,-,CATEGIWDPETQYF,TGTGCCACCGAGGGGATTTGGGACCCGGAGACCCAGTACTTC
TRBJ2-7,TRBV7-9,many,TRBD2,CASSPPRTRVYEQYF,TGTGCCAGCAGCCCCCCCCGGACTAGAGTCTACGAGCAGTACTTC
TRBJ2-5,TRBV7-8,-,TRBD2,CASSLASGGIQETQYF,TGTGCCAGCAGCTTAGCTAGCGGGGGGATCCAAGAGACCCAGTACTTC
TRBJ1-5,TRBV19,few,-,CASSILGGYSNQPQHF,TGTGCCAGTAGTATCCTCGGGGGCTATAGCAATCAGCCCCAGCATTTT
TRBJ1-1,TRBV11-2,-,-,CASSLGGGGLTEAFF,TGTGCCAGCAGCTTGGGGGGTGGGGGGCTCACTGAAGCTTTCTTT
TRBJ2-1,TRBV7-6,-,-,CASSPGVSYNEQFF,TGTGCCAGCAGCCCCGGGGTCTCCTACAATGAGCAGTTCTTC
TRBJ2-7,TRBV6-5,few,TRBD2,CASSYGAAGGSYEQYF,TGTGCCAGCAGTTACGGGGCAGCGGGGGGATCCTACGAGCAGTACTTC
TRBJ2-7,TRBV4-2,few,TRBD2,CASSQVGGVGVASYEQYF,TGTGCCAGCAGCCAAGTGGGGGGGGTAGGGGTAGCCTCCTACGAGCAGTACTTC
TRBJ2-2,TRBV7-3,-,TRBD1,CASSFRGRPSLPNTGELFF,TGTGCCAGCAGCTTCAGGGGGCGCCCCTCACTACCGAACACCGGGGAGCTGTTTTTT
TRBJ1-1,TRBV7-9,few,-,CASTLSGGEAFF,TGTGCCAGCACCCTTTCGGGGGGTGAAGCTTTCTTT
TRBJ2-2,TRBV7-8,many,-,CASSLGAGPTGELFF,TGTGCCAGCAGCTTAGGGGCAGGGCCTACCGGGGAGCTGTTTTTT
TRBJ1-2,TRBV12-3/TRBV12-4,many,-,CASSLGFTNYGYTF,TGTGCCAGCAGTTTGGGTTTTACGAACTATGGCTACACCTTC
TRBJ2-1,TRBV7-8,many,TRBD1,CATRGNGGDEQFF,TGTGCCACCAGGGGGAATGGTGGCGATGAGCAGTTCTTC
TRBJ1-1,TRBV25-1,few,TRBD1,CASSRRQGAANTEAFF,TGTGCCAGCAGTCGACGACAGGGGGCTGCGAACACTGAAGCTTTCTTT
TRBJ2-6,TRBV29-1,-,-,CSVGRDSSGANVLTF,TGCAGCGTTGGCAGAGACAGCTCTGGGGCCAACGTCCTGACTTTC
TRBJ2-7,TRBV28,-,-,CASSFRMYEQYF,TGTGCCAGCAGTTTTCGAATGTACGAGCAGTACTTC
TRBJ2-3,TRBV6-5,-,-,CASSFDRTADTQYF,TGTGCCAGCAGTTTTGACAGGACGGCAGATACGCAGTATTTT
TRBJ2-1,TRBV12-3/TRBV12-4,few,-,CASNQYSQEQFF,TGTGCCAGCAACCAGTATTCCCAGGAGCAGTTCTTC
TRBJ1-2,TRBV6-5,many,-,CASSYGDNYGYTF,TGTGCCAGCAGTTACGGGGATAACTATGGCTACACCTTC
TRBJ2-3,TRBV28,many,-,CASSLSRETTDTQYF,TGTGCCAGCAGTTTGTCCAGAGAGACCACAGATACGCAGTATTTT
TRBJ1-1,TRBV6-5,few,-,CASSYSGGTEAFF,TGTGCCAGCAGTTACTCAGGGGGCACTGAAGCTTTCTTT
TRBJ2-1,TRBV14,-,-,CASSQDFGPQQFF,TGTGCCAGCAGCCAAGATTTCGGCCCCCAGCAGTTCTTC
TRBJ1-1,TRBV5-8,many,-,CASSPAGVIGAFF,TGTGCCAGCAGCCCCGCAGGGGTTATTGGAGCTTTCTTT
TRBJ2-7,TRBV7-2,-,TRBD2,CASSLGASGSRRTFPREQYF,TGTGCCAGCAGCTTAGGGGCTAGCGGGAGCCGTAGAACGTTCCCACGCGAGCAGTACTTC
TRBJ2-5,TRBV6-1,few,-,CASSETGHEGETQYF,TGTGCCAGCAGTGAGACGGGACACGAGGGAGAGACCCAGTACTTC
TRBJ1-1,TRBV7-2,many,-,CASSRIDDTEAFF,TGTGCCAGCAGCCGGATCGATGACACTGAAGCTTTCTTT
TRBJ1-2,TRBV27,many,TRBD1,CASRYTGEGYTF,TGTGCCAGCAGATATACAGGGGAGGGCTACACCTTC
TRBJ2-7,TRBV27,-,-,CASSRAPQGEVQYF,TGTGCCAGCAGCCGAGCCCCCCAGGGGGAGGTGCAGTACTTC
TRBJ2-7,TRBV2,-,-,CASSGRNSSF,TGTGCCAGCAGTGGGAGAAACAGCAGCTTC
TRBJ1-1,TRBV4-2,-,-,CASSQEVGMNTEAFF,TGTGCCAGCAGCCAAGAGGTGGGGATGAACACTGAAGCTTTCTTT
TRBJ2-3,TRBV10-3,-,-,CAISEWRDTDTQYF,TGTGCCATCAGTGAGTGGAGGGACACAGATACGCAGTATTTT
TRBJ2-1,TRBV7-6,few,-,CASSLSRAYNEQFF,TGTGCCAGCAGCTTAAGCAGAGCCTACAATGAGCAGTTCTTC
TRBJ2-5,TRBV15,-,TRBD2,CATSNPGLADETQYF,TGTGCCACCAGCAATCCGGGACTAGCAGATGAGACCCAGTACTTC
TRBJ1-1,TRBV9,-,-,CASSEGPRVAEAFF,TGTGCCAGCAGCGAGGGACCGAGAGTGGCTGAAGCTTTCTTT
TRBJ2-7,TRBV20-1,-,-,CSAPWDGSYEQYF,TGCAGTGCTCCCTGGGACGGATCCTACGAGCAGTACTTC
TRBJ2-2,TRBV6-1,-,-,CASRTQPGLWLTGELFF,TGTGCCAGCAGGACCCAGCCGGGGCTATGGTTAACCGGGGAGCTGTTTTTT